A selection of T cell receptor beta chains follows, all from one sample in a study of T cell responses to AZD1222 COVID-19 vaccine. The repertoire was sequenced with immunoSEQ multiplex PCR; TCRdb's copy has only in-frame clones and lacks some. This table has around 80,000 clones, about 82% appearing once. The sequencing used peripheral blood, collected on day 0 of AZD1222 vaccination. The receptors derive from an adult in good health. CDR3s include the opening cysteine and the closing phenylalanine or tryptophan. D genes are given only for firm matches. Some rows mark clone size as missing; the rest say once, few, many or name a class of expanded clone.

V gene	D gene	clone size	J gene	CDR3 DNA	CDR3 protein
TRBV27	.	medium-sized	TRBJ1-3	TGTGCCAGCAGTTCCAATGGGGGATCCCTGCACTCTGGAAACACCATATATTTT	CASSSNGGSLHSGNTIYF
TRBV6-5	.	once	TRBJ2-2	TGTGCCAGCAGTCAAATCACCGGGGAGCTGTTTTTT	CASSQITGELFF
TRBV27	TRBD1	.	TRBJ1-6	TGTGCCAGCAGGGGACAGGGGGATTCACCCCTCCACTTT	CASRGQGDSPLHF
TRBV19	.	once	TRBJ2-4	TGTGCCAGTAGTGCCCCCCCAAACATTCAGTACTTC	CASSAPPNIQYF
TRBV7-3	.	.	TRBJ2-7	TGTGCCAGCAGCTCGGACGGAAGCTCCTACGAGCAGTACTTC	CASSSDGSSYEQYF
TRBV4-1	TRBD1	.	TRBJ1-1	TGCGCCAGCAGCCAAGCGGCCAGGGGGTGGGTCACTGAAGCTTTCTTT	CASSQAARGWVTEAFF
TRBV2	TRBD2	.	TRBJ2-1	TGTGCCAGCACCTACGCGGGGGACAATGAGCAGTTCTTC	CASTYAGDNEQFF
TRBV6-5	TRBD1	few	TRBJ1-3	TGTGCCAGCAGTCCTACCTGGGACAGCGGAAACACCATATATTTT	CASSPTWDSGNTIYF
TRBV27	TRBD2	.	TRBJ2-7	TGTGCCAGCAGGGGACTAAACTCCATCTACGAGCAGTACTTC	CASRGLNSIYEQYF
TRBV4-1	.	.	TRBJ2-1	TGCGCCAGCAGCCAATCCGGGACATCCTACAATGAGCAGTTCTTC	CASSQSGTSYNEQFF
TRBV27	.	.	TRBJ2-1	TGTGCCAGCACCGAAATTAGCGGAACCTCCTACAATGAGCAGTTCTTC	CASTEISGTSYNEQFF
TRBV7-3	.	.	TRBJ2-1	TGTGCCAGCAGCCAGAACCCCTCGGGAAATGGGTTCTTC	CASSQNPSGNGFF
TRBV7-9	.	.	TRBJ1-6	TGTGCCAGCAGCCAAAGAAAAGGACAGCAAAATTCACCCCTCCACTTT	CASSQRKGQQNSPLHF
TRBV5-4	TRBD2	.	TRBJ2-2	TGTGCCAGCAGGGCGGGACTAGCGACGAACACCGGGGAGCTGTTTTTT	CASRAGLATNTGELFF
TRBV4-1	.	.	TRBJ2-7	TGCGCCAGCAGCCAAATCGCAGGGGGGAACGAGCAGTACTTC	CASSQIAGGNEQYF